One sample yielded the 21 T cell receptor beta chains listed below, sequenced in a study of blood T cell repertoires in COVID-19. Method: immunoSEQ multiplex PCR; TCRdb's copy keeps in-frame clones and lacks some. The table has about 120,000 clones, around nine tenths seen once. Source material: peripheral blood. Source of these receptors: an older woman with COVID-19, enrolled during active disease.

Points on this clone: One end of the junction does not line up with germline, which may come from a read error. The CDR3 DNA reads TGTGCCACCCAAGGGACAGCCAGAAACATTCAGTACTTC. It encodes CATQGTARNIQYF. The J gene is TRBJ2-4, the V gene TRBV11-2, with 7 bases aligning to TRBD1. CDR1 and CDR2 (germline): SGHAT, FQNNGV. The CDR3 consists of 13 residues. Looking up the rest from reference TRBV11-2 and TRBJ2-4 gives the full variable domain: EAGVAQSPRYKIIEKRQSVAFWCNPISGHATLYWYQQILGQGPKLLIQFQNNGVVDDSQLPKDRFSAERLKGVDSTLKIQPAKLEDSAVYLCATQGTARNIQYFGAGTRLSVL.

V usage is TRBV5-1 and J usage is TRBJ2-3; 7 bases are shared with TRBD1. The CDR3 totals 15 residues. The germline CDR1 and CDR2 sequences are SGHRS and YFSETQ. V was pared by 4 bases and J by 3 bases, with 8 bases of the junction left unmatched. CDR3 loop: CASSPTGKGTDTQYF. The CDR3, as DNA: TGCGCCAGCAGCCCGACAGGGAAGGGAACAGATACGCAGTATTTT.

The rearrangement joins TRBV28 to TRBJ1-2, with 9 bases aligning to TRBD1. The CDR3 covers 15 residues. V shed 7 bases, J shed 7 bases, and the junction held 13 bases outside the gene matches. CDR1 is MDHEN, CDR2 SYDVKM, per germline. CDR3 nucleotides: TGTGCCAGCACCGGGGGGGGGACAGGGATGCGTGGCTACACCTTC. Translated: CASTGGGTGMRGYTF.

J is TRBJ2-7 and V is TRBV6-1, with D possibly being TRBD1 (8 bases). The V gene's germline CDR1 is MNHNS and CDR2 SASEGT. The CDR3 spans 15 residues. V was shortened by 4 bases and J by 4 bases, with 17 bases between the two germline ends. The CDR3 here is CASSAAGQVIYEQYF. In DNA form, the CDR3 reads TGTGCCAGCAGTGCAGCGGGACAGGTAATTTACGAGCAGTACTTC.

The chain couples TRBV5-6 to TRBJ1-2; 8 bases align to TRBD1. The CDR3 runs to 14 residues. V shed 0 bases, J shed 8 bases, and the junction held 6 bases outside the gene matches. Germline CDR1 is SGHDT and CDR2 is YYEEEE. CDR3 in DNA: TGTGCCAGCAGCTTGGGGCAGGGGGCGAGGGGCTACACCTTC. Encoded protein: CASSLGQGARGYTF.

This clone has just a few counts. The rearrangement joins TRBV7-9 to TRBJ1-6; TRBD1 matches at 8 bases. The CDR3 consists of 17 residues. CDR1 SEHNR and CDR2 FQNEAQ come from the germline V gene (reference sequence). Trimming removed 7 bases from V and 5 bases from J; junction bases left unmatched: 13. The CDR3 region is CASTRFSGGRNNSPLHF. CDR3 bases: TGTGCCAGCACCCGATTTTCAGGGGGCAGGAATAATTCACCCCTCCACTTT.

This chain connects TRBV27 to TRBJ2-7; 9 nucleotides align to TRBD1. Germline values: CDR1 MNHEY, CDR2 SMNVEV (reference sequence). The CDR3 length is 14 residues. The V and J ends lost 4 bases and 9 bases, in that order; junction bases with no gene match: 10. The CDR3 sequence is CASSSYRDRVGQYF. Written as DNA, the CDR3 is TGTGCCAGCAGTTCATACCGGGACAGGGTGGGGCAGTACTTC.

CDR3 protein: CASRRRGLNTGELFF. CDR3 coding DNA: TGTGCCAGCAGAAGGCGGGGCCTAAACACCGGGGAGCTGTTTTTT. J is TRBJ2-2 and V is TRBV5-4; D perhaps matches TRBD2 (6 bases). The germline CDR1 and CDR2 sequences are SGHNT and YYREEE (reference sequence). The germline V and J ends were trimmed by 5 bases and 2 bases, with 13 bases remaining between them. The CDR3 loop spans 15 amino acids.

The rearrangement joins TRBV6-1 to TRBJ1-1; 8 positions agree with TRBD1. Germline CDR1 reads MNHNS; CDR2 reads SASEGT. The length of the CDR3 is 18 residues. J was trimmed by 2 bases and V by 0 bases; bases with no gene match: 11. The CDR3 DNA sequence: TGTGCCAGCAGTGAAGCGCAGTACGTGGGGACAGGCAACACTGAAGCTTTCTTT. It specifies CASSEAQYVGTGNTEAFF.

This chain joins TRBV19 and TRBJ2-7; D is undetermined. Trimming shortened V by 1 base and J by 5 bases, and 12 bases separated the two germline ends. Germline loops: CDR1 LNHDA, CDR2 SQIVND (reference sequence). This CDR3 has 14 amino acids. CDR3 DNA sequence: TGTGCCAGTAGTATAGGCCCGGAGAGCGACGAGCAGTACTTC. Its translation is CASSIGPESDEQYF.

V is TRBV2 and J is TRBJ2-6; no definite D call. CDR1 is SNHLY and CDR2 is FYNNEI in the germline V gene. There are 15 residues in the CDR3. Trimming pared 7 bases from V and 0 bases from J, leaving 10 bases between. The CDR3 loop is CASISSLSGANVLTF. The CDR3 DNA reads as TGTGCCAGCATAAGCTCCCTCTCTGGGGCCAACGTCCTGACTTTC. The full variable domain, its missing parts supplied by reference TRBV2 and TRBJ2-6, is EPEVTQTPSHQVTQMGQEVILRCVPISNHLYFYWYRQILGQKVEFLVSFYNNEISEKSEIFDDQFSVERPDGSNFTLKIRSTKLEDSAMYFCASISSLSGANVLTFGAGSRLTVL.

The rearrangement uses TRBV9 and TRBJ2-7; 12 bases map to TRBD2. This CDR3 is built from 16 residues. V dropped 0 bases and J dropped 1; count of bases not matched to a gene: 2. Germline V gene lookup returns CDR1 SGDLS and CDR2 YYNGEE. DNA for the CDR3: TGTGCCAGCAGCGTAGGAGGACTAGCGGGGTCCTACGAGCAGTACTTC. Protein sequence: CASSVGGLAGSYEQYF. The entire variable domain, with the rest obtained from reference TRBV9 and TRBJ2-7, is as follows: DSGVTQTPKHLITATGQRVTLRCSPRSGDLSVYWYQQSLDQGLQFLIQYYNGEERAKGNILERFSAQQFPDLHSELNLSSLELGDSALYFCASSVGGLAGSYEQYFGPGTRLTVT.

The V call is TRBV27, the J call TRBJ1-4; D unresolved. Trimming shortened V by 3 bases and J by 7 bases, and 6 bases separated the two germline ends. Per germline, CDR1 MNHEY and CDR2 SMNVEV (reference sequence). CDR3 length: 12 residues. CDR3 DNA: TGTGCCAGCAGTTTCCTAGGTGAAAAACTGTTTTTT. Residues: CASSFLGEKLFF.

The rearrangement uses TRBV3-1 (or the pseudogene TRBV3-2) and TRBJ2-2; weak D call: TRBD1 (6 bases). Trimming cost V 4 bases and J 6 bases, with 9 bases left between them. Germline V CDR1 and CDR2: LGHDT, YNNKEL (reference sequence). CDR3 length equals 13 residues. The CDR3 DNA follows: TGTGCCAGCAGCCGACAGGCGGCCGGGGAGCTGTTTTTT. Amino acid sequence: CASSRQAAGELFF.

This chain uses TRBV19 with TRBJ2-1; D possibly corresponds to TRBD1 (6 bases). The CDR3 consists of 13 residues. The V end was cut by 5 bases, the J end by 7 bases, with 12 bases between. Germline V gene sequence: CDR1 LNHDA, CDR2 SQIVND (reference sequence). Here the CDR3 reads CASSPLQGNEQFF. The CDR3 nucleotides are TGTGCCAGTAGTCCGCTACAGGGAAATGAGCAGTTCTTC.

V is TRBV19 and J is TRBJ1-5; the match to TRBD1 covers 7 bases. The CDR3 totals 16 residues. Germline loops: CDR1 LNHDA, CDR2 SQIVND (reference sequence). Trimming removed 1 base from V and 4 bases from J; junction bases left unmatched: 7. The CDR3 nucleotides read TGTGCCAGTAGTATAGTTATGACAGGGAGAAATCAGCCCCAGCATTTT. Protein: CASSIVMTGRNQPQHF.

The chain couples TRBV5-6 to TRBJ2-7, with 12 bases identical to TRBD2. J lost 4 bases, V lost 4 bases, and 9 bases had no gene match. The CDR3 runs 16 residues. Germline V lookup: CDR1 SGHDT, CDR2 YYEEEE. This CDR3 is CASSRMTSGSPYEQYF. For the CDR3, the DNA is TGTGCCAGCAGCCGTATGACTAGCGGGAGCCCTTACGAGCAGTACTTC.

The gene calls are TRBV9 and TRBJ1-6; D is uncertain. V was shortened by 3 bases and J by 5 bases, with 3 bases between the two germline ends. The CDR3 covers 12 residues. Germline CDR1 is SGDLS and CDR2 is YYNGEE. CDR3: CASSADNSPLHF. CDR3 sequence (DNA): TGTGCCAGCAGCGCGGATAATTCACCCCTCCACTTT.

There are a few counts of this clone. J is TRBJ2-7 and V is TRBV2, with a tentative D call TRBD2 (5 bases). This CDR3 has 17 amino acids. Trimming pared 6 bases from V and 4 bases from J, leaving 25 bases between. The germline V gene has CDR1 SNHLY and CDR2 FYNNEI. The CDR3 here is CASSGMSGRFDGYEQYF. In DNA form, the CDR3 reads TGTGCCAGCAGCGGAATGAGCGGCAGGTTCGACGGGTACGAGCAGTACTTC.

This chain uses TRBV23-1 with TRBJ2-7; D is possibly TRBD2 (5 bases). Being an ORF, TRBV23-1 has a function that is uncertain. Trimming shortened V by 7 bases and J by 3 bases, and 16 bases separated the two germline ends. The CDR3 consists of 14 residues. The CDR3 region has the DNA TGCGCCAGCAAAGCGGCACCAATGGACTACGAGCAGTACTTC. Residues: CASKAAPMDYEQYF.

The chain recombines TRBV14 with TRBJ1-4, with 9 bases fitting TRBD1. The CDR3 is made up of 15 amino acids. After removal of 3 bases from V and 10 bases from J, the junction contained 9 bases not matched to a gene. The germline gives CDR1 SGHDN, CDR2 FVKESK. CDR3 loop: CASSQRGQGRGKLFF. The DNA for the CDR3 is TGTGCCAGCAGCCAGAGGGGACAGGGAAGGGGAAAACTGTTTTTT. Full variable domain (missing parts from reference TRBV14 and TRBJ1-4): EAGVTQFPSHSVIEKGQTVTLRCDPISGHDNLYWYRRVMGKEIKFLLHFVKESKQDESGMPNNRFLAERTGGTYSTLKVQPAELEDSGVYFCASSQRGQGRGKLFFGSGTQLSVL.